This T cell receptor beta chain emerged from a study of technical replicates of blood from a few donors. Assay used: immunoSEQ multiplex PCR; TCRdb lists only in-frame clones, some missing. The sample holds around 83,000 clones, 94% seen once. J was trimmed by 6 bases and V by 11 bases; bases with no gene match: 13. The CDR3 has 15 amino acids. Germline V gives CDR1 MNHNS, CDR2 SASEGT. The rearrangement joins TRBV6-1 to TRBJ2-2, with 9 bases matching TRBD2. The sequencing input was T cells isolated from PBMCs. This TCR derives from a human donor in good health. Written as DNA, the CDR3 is TGTGCCTGCCCACGGCGGGAGGGATGGGCCGGGGAGCTGTTTTTT. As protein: CACPRREGWAGELFF.